The clone carrying this T cell receptor beta chain was counted a few times. The antigen is unknown. This entry comes from a study of OX40 agonist ivuxolimab in advanced cancers. The CDR3 is made up of 15 amino acids. V lost 3 bases, J lost 4 bases, and 15 bases lay in between. Germline loops: CDR1 SGHTA, CDR2 FQGNSA. Study conclusions and caveats: At doses 0.1 to 3.0 mg/kg, CD4+ and CD8+ clones expanded.

Some clones are missing from TCRdb's copy, which holds only in-frame ones; the method was immunoSEQ multiplex PCR. The sample shows about 76,000 clones, almost 85% of them seen only once. The genes are TRBV7-2 and TRBJ1-2, with no clear D. The origin of this receptor is an adult with an advanced solid tumor such as melanoma, head and neck, liver or kidney cancer. This material consisted of CD4+ or CD8+ T cells sorted from blood, taken in a trial of the OX40 agonist ivuxolimab. CDR3 residues: CASSFVRGSGYGYTF. CDR3 in DNA: TGTGCCAGCAGCTTCGTTAGAGGATCGGGCTATGGCTACACCTTC.